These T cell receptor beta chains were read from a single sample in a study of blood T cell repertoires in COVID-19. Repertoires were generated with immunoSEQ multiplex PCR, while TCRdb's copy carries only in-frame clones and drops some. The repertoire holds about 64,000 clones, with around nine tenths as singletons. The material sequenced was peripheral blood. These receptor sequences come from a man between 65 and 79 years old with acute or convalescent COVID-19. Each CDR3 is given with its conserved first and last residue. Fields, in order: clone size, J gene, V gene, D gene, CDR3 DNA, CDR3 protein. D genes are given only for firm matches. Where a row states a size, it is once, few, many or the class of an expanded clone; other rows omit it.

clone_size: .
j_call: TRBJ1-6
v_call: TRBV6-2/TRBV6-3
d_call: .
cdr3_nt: TGTGCCAGCAGTACCTCAACAAGGGGCTCACCCCTCCACTTT
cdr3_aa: CASSTSTRGSPLHF

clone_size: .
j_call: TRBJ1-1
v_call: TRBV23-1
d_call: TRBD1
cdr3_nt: TGCGCCAGCCTAGGATGGACAGGATCGAACACTGAAGCTTTCTTT
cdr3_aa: CASLGWTGSNTEAFF

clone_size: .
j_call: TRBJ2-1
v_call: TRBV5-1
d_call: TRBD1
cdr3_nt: TGCGCCAGCAGCTTGGCCACAGGGGCTGAGCAGTTCTTC
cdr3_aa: CASSLATGAEQFF

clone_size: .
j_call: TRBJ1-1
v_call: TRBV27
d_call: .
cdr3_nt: TGTGCCAGCAGTTATACAGAGAACACTGAAGCTTTCTTT
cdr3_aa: CASSYTENTEAFF

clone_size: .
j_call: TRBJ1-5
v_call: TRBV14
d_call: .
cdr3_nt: TGTGCCAGCAGCACCATGTCAGGGGAAGGATGTCAGCCCCAGCATTTT
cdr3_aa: CASSTMSGEGCQPQHF

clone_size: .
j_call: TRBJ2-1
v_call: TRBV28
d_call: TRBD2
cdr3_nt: TGTGCCAGCAGATCCAGCGGGGACCAGGATGAGCAGTTCTTC
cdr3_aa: CASRSSGDQDEQFF

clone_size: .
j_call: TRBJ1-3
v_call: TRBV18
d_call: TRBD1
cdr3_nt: TGTGCCAGCTCACCCGGACAGGGGAACTCTGGAAACACCATATATTTT
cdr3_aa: CASSPGQGNSGNTIYF

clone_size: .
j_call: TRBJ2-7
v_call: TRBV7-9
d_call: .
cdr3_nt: TGTGCCAGCAGCGAGCGCATCAGCTACGAGCAGTACTTC
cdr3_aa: CASSERISYEQYF

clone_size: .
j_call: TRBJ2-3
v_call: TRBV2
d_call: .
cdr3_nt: TGTGCCAGCAGTGTAAGAGTATCAGGGAAAACAGATACGCAGTATTTT
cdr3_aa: CASSVRVSGKTDTQYF

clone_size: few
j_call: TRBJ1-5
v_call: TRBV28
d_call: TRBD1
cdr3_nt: TGTGCCAGCAGTTCCCCCGGGGACAGGCAGCCCCAGCATTTT
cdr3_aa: CASSSPGDRQPQHF

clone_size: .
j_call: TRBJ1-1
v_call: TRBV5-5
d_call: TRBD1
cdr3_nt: TGTGCCAGCAGTCAGGACAGGAAGAACACTGAAGCTTTCTTT
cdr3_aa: CASSQDRKNTEAFF

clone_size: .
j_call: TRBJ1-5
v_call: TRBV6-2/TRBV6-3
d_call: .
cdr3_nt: TGTGCCAGCAGCCACGGGGGTAGCAATCAGCCCCAGCATTTT
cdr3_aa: CASSHGGSNQPQHF

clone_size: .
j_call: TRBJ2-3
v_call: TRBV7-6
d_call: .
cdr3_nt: TGTGCCAGCAGCTTAGATACGGAGGATACGCAGTATTTT
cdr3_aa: CASSLDTEDTQYF

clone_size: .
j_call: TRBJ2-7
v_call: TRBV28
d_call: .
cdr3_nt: TGTGCCAGCAGTTTCGGTGGGCAGGGGCTCGCCTACGAGCAGTACTTC
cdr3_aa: CASSFGGQGLAYEQYF

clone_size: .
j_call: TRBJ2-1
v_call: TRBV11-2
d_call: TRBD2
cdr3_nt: TGTGCCAGCAGCTTTACTAGCGGGGGGGCCCATGAGCAGTTCTTC
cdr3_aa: CASSFTSGGAHEQFF

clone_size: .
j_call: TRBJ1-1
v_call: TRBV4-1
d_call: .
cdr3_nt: TGCGCCAGCAGCCAAGAAGGGGGGGCGAAACTGAGGGGTTTCTTT
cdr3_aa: CASSQEGGAKLRGFF

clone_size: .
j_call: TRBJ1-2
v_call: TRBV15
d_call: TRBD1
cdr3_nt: TGTGCCACCAGCAGAGCGGACAGGGCGGCTGGCTACACCTTC
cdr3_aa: CATSRADRAAGYTF

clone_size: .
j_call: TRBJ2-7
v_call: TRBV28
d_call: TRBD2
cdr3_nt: TGTGCCAGCAGTGGACTAGCGGGCATCTACGAGCAGTACTTC
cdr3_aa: CASSGLAGIYEQYF

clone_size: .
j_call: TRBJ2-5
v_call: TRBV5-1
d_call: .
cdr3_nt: TGCGCCAGCAGCAGAACTAGGAATCTGGACTTGGAGACCCAGTACTTC
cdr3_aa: CASSRTRNLDLETQYF